The source of this T cell receptor beta chain is a study of cytomegalovirus exposure and HLA in healthy donors. Points on this clone: Its antigen is currently unknown.

Assay: immunoSEQ multiplex PCR; the TCRdb copy retains only in-frame clones and omits some. The sample lists 55,000 to 65,000 clones; around 90% were seen once. The CDR3 length is 16 residues. Germline V gene sequence: CDR1 MNHEY, CDR2 SVGAGI. The J segment lost 0 bases and the V segment lost 4 bases, leaving 9 bases of the junction unmatched. The study, taken as a whole, reports: It was reportedly the case that the classifier diagnosed cytomegalovirus status with high specificity and sensitivity.

Sequenced material: PBMCs. The source is a man between 18 and 29 years old in good health and CMV-seronegative. This sequence joins TRBV6-5 and TRBJ2-7; 7 positions match TRBD2. The CDR3 here is CASSWSTGTTSYEQYF. The DNA of the CDR3 is TGTGCCAGCAGTTGGTCAACCGGGACTACCTCCTACGAGCAGTACTTC.